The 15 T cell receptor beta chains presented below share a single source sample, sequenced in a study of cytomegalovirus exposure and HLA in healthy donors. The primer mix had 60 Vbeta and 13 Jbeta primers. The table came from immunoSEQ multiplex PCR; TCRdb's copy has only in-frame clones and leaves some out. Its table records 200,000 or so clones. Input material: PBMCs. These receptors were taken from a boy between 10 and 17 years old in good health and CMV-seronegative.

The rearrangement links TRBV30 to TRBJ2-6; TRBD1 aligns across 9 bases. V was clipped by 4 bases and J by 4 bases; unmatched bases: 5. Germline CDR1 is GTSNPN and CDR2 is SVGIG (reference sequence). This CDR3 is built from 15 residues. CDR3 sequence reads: CAWMGQGSGANVLTF. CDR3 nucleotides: TGTGCCTGGATGGGACAGGGTTCGGGGGCCAACGTCCTGACTTTC.

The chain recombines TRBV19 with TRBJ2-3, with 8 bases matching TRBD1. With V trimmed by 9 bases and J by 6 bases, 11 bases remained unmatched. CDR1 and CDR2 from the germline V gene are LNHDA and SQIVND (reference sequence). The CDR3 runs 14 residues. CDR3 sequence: CASGWAGGWDTQYF. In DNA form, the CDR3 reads TGTGCCAGCGGGTGGGCAGGGGGCTGGGATACGCAGTATTTT.

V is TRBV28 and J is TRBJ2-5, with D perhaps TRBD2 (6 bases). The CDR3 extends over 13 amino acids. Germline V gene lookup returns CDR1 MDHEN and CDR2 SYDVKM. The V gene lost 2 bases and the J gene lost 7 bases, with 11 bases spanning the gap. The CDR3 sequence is CASSLGTPPTQYF. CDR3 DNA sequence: TGTGCCAGCAGTTTAGGGACTCCCCCGACCCAGTACTTC.

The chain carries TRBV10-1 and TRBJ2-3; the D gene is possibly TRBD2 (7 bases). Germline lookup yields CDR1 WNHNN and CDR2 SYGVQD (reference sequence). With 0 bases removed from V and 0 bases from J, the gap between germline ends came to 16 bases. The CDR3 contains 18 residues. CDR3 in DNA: TGCGCCAGCAGTGAGTCGGTATTCGGGGGGCGCAGCACAGATACGCAGTATTTT. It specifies CASSESVFGGRSTDTQYF.

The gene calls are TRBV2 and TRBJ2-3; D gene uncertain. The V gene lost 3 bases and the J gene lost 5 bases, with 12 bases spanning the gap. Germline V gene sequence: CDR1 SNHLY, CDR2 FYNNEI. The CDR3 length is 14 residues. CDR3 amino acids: CASSERANIDTQYF. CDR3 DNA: TGTGCCAGCAGTGAGAGAGCGAATATAGATACGCAGTATTTT.

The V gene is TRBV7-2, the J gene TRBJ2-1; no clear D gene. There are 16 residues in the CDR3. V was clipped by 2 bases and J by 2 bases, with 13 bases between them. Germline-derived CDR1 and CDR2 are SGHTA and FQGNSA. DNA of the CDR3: TGTGCCAGCAGCTTACGGCAGCAAGGAGCCTACAATGAGCAGTTCTTC. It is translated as CASSLRQQGAYNEQFF.

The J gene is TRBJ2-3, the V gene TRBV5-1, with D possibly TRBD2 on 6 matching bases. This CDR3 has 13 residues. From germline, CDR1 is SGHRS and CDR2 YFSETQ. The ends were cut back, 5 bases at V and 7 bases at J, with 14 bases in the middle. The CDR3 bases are TGCGCCAGCAGTAGACCCGGGGGAAATACGCAGTATTTT. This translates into CASSRPGGNTQYF. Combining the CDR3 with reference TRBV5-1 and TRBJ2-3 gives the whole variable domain KAGVTQTPRYLIKTRGQQVTLSCSPISGHRSVSWYQQTPGQGLQFLFEYFSETQRNKGNFPGRFSGRQFSNSRSEMNVSTLELGDSALYLCASSRPGGNTQYFGPGTRLTVL.

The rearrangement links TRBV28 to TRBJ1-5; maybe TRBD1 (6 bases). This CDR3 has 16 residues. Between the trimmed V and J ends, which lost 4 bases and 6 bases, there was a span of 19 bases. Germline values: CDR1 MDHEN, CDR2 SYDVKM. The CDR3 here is CASSSSPTGIVQPQHF. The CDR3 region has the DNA TGTGCCAGCAGTTCGTCCCCCACAGGGATAGTTCAGCCCCAGCATTTT.

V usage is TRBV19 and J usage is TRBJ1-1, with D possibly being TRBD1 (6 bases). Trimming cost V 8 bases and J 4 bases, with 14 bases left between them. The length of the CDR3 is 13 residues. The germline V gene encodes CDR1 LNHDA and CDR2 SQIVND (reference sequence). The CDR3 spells CASYQGPGTEAFF. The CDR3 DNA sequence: TGTGCCAGTTATCAGGGGCCGGGCACTGAAGCTTTCTTT.

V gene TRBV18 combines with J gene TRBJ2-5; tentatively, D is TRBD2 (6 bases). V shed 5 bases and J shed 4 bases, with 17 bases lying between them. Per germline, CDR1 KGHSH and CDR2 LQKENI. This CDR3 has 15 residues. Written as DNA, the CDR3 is TGTGCCAGCTCATCCCAGGCTAGCGCCCCAGAGACCCAGTACTTC. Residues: CASSSQASAPETQYF.

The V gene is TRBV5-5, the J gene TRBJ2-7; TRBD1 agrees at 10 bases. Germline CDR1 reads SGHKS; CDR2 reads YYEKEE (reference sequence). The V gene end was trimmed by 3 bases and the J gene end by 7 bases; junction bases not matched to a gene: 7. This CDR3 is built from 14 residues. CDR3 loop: CASSSTGGLGEQYF. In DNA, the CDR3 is TGTGCCAGCAGCTCGACAGGGGGCCTGGGTGAGCAGTACTTC.

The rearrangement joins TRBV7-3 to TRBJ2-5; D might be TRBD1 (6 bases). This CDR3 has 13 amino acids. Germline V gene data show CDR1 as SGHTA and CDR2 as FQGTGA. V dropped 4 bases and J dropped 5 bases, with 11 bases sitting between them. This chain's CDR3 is CASSSGGAETQYF. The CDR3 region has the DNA TGTGCCAGCAGCTCTGGGGGCGCGGAGACCCAGTACTTC.

The CDR3 sequence: CASSLGRGRLRFYGYTF. As DNA, the CDR3 is TGTGCCAGCAGCTTGGGACGGGGGAGGCTGCGATTCTATGGCTACACCTTC. The rearrangement uses TRBV5-8 and TRBJ1-2; the D gene is possibly TRBD1 (5 bases). V lost 0 bases and J 4 bases, leaving 19 bases between the germline ends. There are 17 residues in the CDR3. Germline V gene sequence: CDR1 SGHTS, CDR2 YDEGEE.

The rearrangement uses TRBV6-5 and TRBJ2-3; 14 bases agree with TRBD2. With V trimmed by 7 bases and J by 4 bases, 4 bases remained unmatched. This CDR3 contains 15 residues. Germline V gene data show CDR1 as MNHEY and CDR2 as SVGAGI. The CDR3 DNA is TGTGCCAGCACCGAGACTAGCGGGGGGGCAGATACGCAGTATTTT. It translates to CASTETSGGADTQYF.

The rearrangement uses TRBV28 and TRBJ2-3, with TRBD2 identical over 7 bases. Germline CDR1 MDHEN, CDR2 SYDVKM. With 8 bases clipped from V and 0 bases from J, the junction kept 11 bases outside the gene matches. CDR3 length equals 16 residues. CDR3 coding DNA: TGTGCCAGCTGGGCTATTGGGGGGGTTAGCACAGATACGCAGTATTTT. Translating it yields CASWAIGGVSTDTQYF.